The 11 T cell receptor beta chains below all came from one sample that was sequenced in a study of blood T cell repertoires in COVID-19. The repertoire was sequenced with immunoSEQ multiplex PCR; TCRdb's copy has only in-frame clones and lacks some. The table shows 68,000 or so clones, with approximately 79% occurring only once. The sample comprised peripheral blood. These receptors were obtained from a human donor in a cohort sampled during active COVID-19.

This chain connects TRBV5-1 to TRBJ2-7; 12 bases line up with TRBD2. CDR3 length equals 14 residues. Germline V CDR1 and CDR2: SGHRS, YFSETQ. Trimming took 4 bases from V and 3 from J; bases not matched to a gene: 2. The DNA of the CDR3 is TGCGCCAGCAGCCTGACTAGCGGGGGCTACGAGCAGTACTTC. Translated: CASSLTSGGYEQYF.

The V call is TRBV10-3, the J call TRBJ2-7, with 8 bases identical to TRBD1. The V gene end was trimmed by 0 bases and the J gene end by 7 bases; junction bases not matched to a gene: 8. Germline V CDR1 and CDR2: ENHRY, SYGVKD. The CDR3 sequence is 15 residues long. The chain's CDR3 is CAISESGQAHREQYF. In nucleotides, the CDR3 is TGTGCCATCAGTGAGTCGGGACAGGCTCATAGGGAGCAGTACTTC.

V usage is TRBV27 and J usage is TRBJ1-1; 7 nucleotides align to TRBD1. The CDR3 is made up of 13 amino acids. Germline CDR1 reads MNHEY; CDR2 reads SMNVEV (reference sequence). Germline trimming cut 4 bases from V and 4 bases from J; bases unmatched to any gene: 3. CDR3 nucleotides: TGTGCCAGCAGTTCCCCAGGGGGCACTGAAGCTTTCTTT. Protein product: CASSSPGGTEAFF.

The CDR3 DNA follows: TGCGCCAGCAGCCAAGATTCGGGACAAGACTACGAGCAGTACTTC. It specifies CASSQDSGQDYEQYF. This chain links TRBV4-3 with TRBJ2-7, with D possibly being TRBD1 (6 bases). V was shortened by 0 bases and J by 3 bases, with 12 bases between the two germline ends. Germline-derived CDR1 and CDR2 are LGHNA and YSLEER. The CDR3 consists of 15 residues.

The chain uses TRBV30 and TRBJ2-1; D might be TRBD1 (6 bases). Germline loops: CDR1 GTSNPN, CDR2 SVGIG (reference sequence). Trimming removed 0 bases at V and 6 bases at J, with 15 bases between. This CDR3 is 15 amino acids long. This CDR3 is CAWSVGQGIFNEQFF. The CDR3 DNA is TGTGCCTGGAGTGTGGGTCAGGGGATTTTCAATGAGCAGTTCTTC. The whole variable domain, remainder taken from reference TRBV30 and TRBJ2-1, is SQTIHQWPATLVQPVGSPLSLECTVEGTSNPNLYWYRQAAGRGLQLLFYSVGIGQISSEVPQNLSASRPQDRQFILSSKKLLLSDSGFYLCAWSVGQGIFNEQFFGPGTRLTVL.

This clone was seen only a few times. This sequence joins TRBV4-3 and TRBJ2-5; 11 bases agree with TRBD2. Losses at the gene ends were 4 bases for V and 4 bases for J; bases not matched to a gene: 8. Per the germline V gene, CDR1 is LGHNA and CDR2 is YSLEER. This CDR3 region has 16 residues. CDR3: CASSLNAGTSGETQYF. CDR3 nucleotide sequence: TGCGCCAGCAGCCTGAACGCCGGGACTAGCGGAGAGACCCAGTACTTC.

The V gene is TRBV5-1, the J gene TRBJ2-1; 7 bases line up with TRBD1. Germline-derived CDR1 and CDR2 are SGHRS and YFSETQ. J was trimmed by 4 bases and V by 4 bases; bases with no gene match: 8. The CDR3 sequence is 15 residues long. The CDR3 is CASSRSGTEYNEQFF. The CDR3 DNA reads as TGCGCCAGCAGCAGATCCGGGACAGAGTACAATGAGCAGTTCTTC.

This clone was detected only once. This rearrangement joins TRBV7-2 to TRBJ2-1, with 7 bases that match TRBD2. Trimming removed 2 bases from V and 0 bases from J; junction bases left unmatched: 4. This CDR3 comprises 16 residues. From germline, CDR1 is SGHTA and CDR2 FQGNSA. CDR3 bases: TGTGCCAGCAGCTTATCGGGGGGAGTCTCCTACAATGAGCAGTTCTTC. It encodes CASSLSGGVSYNEQFF.

The chain joins TRBV19 to TRBJ2-4, with a possible D match to TRBD2 (5 bases). The germline V and J ends were trimmed by 5 bases and 8 bases, with 16 bases remaining between them. Germline V gene sequence: CDR1 LNHDA, CDR2 SQIVND (reference sequence). The CDR3 is 14 amino acids. CDR3 amino acids: CASSWAGGGYIQYF. CDR3 nucleotides: TGTGCCAGTAGTTGGGCTGGAGGTGGCTACATTCAGTACTTC.

The chain couples TRBV24-1 to TRBJ2-4, with D possibly matching TRBD2 (6 bases). The V gene's germline CDR1 is KGHDR and CDR2 SFDVKD. The CDR3 extends over 15 amino acids. Trimming shortened V by 3 bases and J by 9 bases, and 17 bases separated the two germline ends. The CDR3: CATSDRGAIQSIQYF. CDR3 in DNA: TGTGCCACCAGTGATCGCGGGGCTATCCAGAGCATTCAGTACTTC.

This rearrangement joins TRBV24-1 to TRBJ2-1; 12 bases fit TRBD2. Trimming at V came to 0 bases and at J to 8 bases, leaving 7 bases not matched to a gene. The CDR3 has 17 amino acids. Germline CDR1 KGHDR, CDR2 SFDVKD. This CDR3 is CATSDLLTSGSPHEQFF. The DNA for the CDR3 is TGTGCCACCAGTGATTTGCTGACTAGCGGGAGTCCCCATGAGCAGTTCTTC.